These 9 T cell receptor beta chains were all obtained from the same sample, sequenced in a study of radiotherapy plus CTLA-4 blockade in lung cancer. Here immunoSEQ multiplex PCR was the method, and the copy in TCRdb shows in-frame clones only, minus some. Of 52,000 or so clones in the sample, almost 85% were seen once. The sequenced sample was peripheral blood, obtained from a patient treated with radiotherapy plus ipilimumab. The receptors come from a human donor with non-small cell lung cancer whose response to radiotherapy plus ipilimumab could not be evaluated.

The CDR3 spells CASSYTPGGRDGYTF. The CDR3 region has the DNA TGTGCCAGCAGTTACACCCCAGGGGGGAGAGATGGCTACACCTTC. This chain connects TRBV7-9 to TRBJ1-2, with TRBD1 matching 7 bases. Germline assignment: CDR1 SEHNR and CDR2 FQNEAQ (reference sequence). This CDR3 comprises 15 residues. Trimming at V came to 6 bases and at J to 6 bases, leaving 13 bases not matched to a gene.

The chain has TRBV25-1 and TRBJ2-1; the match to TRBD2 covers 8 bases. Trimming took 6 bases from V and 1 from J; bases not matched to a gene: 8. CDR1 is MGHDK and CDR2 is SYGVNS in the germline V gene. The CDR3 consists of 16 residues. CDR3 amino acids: CASSPREGLSYNEQFF. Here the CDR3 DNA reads TGTGCCAGCAGCCCCCGGGAGGGCCTTTCCTACAATGAGCAGTTCTTC.

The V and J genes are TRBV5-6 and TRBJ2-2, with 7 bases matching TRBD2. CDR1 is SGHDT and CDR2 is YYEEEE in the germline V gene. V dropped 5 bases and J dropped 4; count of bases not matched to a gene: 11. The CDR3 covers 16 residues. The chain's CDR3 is CASSPPMGRATGELFF. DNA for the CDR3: TGTGCCAGCAGTCCACCTATGGGGAGGGCCACCGGGGAGCTGTTTTTT.

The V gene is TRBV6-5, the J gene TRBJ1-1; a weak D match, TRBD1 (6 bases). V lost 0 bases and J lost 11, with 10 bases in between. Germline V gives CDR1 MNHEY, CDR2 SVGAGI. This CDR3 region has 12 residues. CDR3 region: CASSYSPGEAFF. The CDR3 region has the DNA TGTGCCAGCAGTTACTCACCAGGGGAGGCTTTCTTT.

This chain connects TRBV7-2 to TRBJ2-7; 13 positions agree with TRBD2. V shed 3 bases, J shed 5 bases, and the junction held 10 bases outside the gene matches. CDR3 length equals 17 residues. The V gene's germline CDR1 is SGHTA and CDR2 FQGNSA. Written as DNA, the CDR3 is TGTGCCAGCAGCTTCACCCCTTGGACTAGCGGGAGCCACGAGCAGTACTTC. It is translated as CASSFTPWTSGSHEQYF.

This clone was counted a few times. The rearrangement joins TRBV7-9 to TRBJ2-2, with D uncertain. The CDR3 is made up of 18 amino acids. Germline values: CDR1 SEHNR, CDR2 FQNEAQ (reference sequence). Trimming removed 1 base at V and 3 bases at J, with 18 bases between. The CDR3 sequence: CASSLGVSELMDTGELFF. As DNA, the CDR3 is TGTGCCAGCAGCTTAGGCGTGTCGGAGTTGATGGACACCGGGGAGCTGTTTTTT.

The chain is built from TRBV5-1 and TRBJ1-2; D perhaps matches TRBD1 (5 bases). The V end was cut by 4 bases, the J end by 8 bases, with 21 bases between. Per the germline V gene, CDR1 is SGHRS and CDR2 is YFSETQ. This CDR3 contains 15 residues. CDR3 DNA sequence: TGCGCCAGCAGCCCCACCTCTCCAGGGAGGACGGGCTACACCTTC. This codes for CASSPTSPGRTGYTF.

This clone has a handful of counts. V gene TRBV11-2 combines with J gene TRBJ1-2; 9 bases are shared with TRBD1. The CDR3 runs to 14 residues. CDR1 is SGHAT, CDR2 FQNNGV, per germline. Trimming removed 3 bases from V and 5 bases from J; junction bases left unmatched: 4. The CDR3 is CASSFGTGNYGYTF. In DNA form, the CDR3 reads TGTGCCAGCAGCTTCGGGACAGGGAATTATGGCTACACCTTC.

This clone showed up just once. The CDR3 sequence: CAISESTSGRTNYGYTF. CDR3 nucleotides: TGTGCCATCAGTGAGTCGACATCTGGAAGGACTAACTATGGCTACACCTTC. The J gene is TRBJ1-2, the V gene TRBV10-3, with D unresolved. The CDR3 has 17 amino acids. Germline-derived CDR1 and CDR2 are ENHRY and SYGVKD. V lost 0 bases and J lost 0, with 14 bases in between.